Following are 24 T cell receptor beta chains from one sample sequenced in a study of T-cell reconstitution after alpha-beta-depleted transplantation in children. During its preparation, the TCRbeta library received unique molecular identifiers. TCRdb reprocessed the PCR reads with MiXCR, giving one entry per CDR3 protein. The sample holds some 300,000 distinct CDR3 sequences, about 9.4% seen once. Sequencing used PBMCs from the stem cell graft donor, obtained from the stem cell graft. The receptors here all came from a human donor who donated a stem cell graft to a child with acute lymphoblastic leukemia.

In this sample, this clonotype turned up a few times. This chain connects TRBV12-3 or TRBV12-4 to TRBJ2-1; D gene unclear. The length of the CDR3 is 13 residues. V was pared by 5 bases and J by 4 bases, with 9 bases between. Here the CDR3 reads CASSGTGYNEQFF. The CDR3 coding sequence is TGTGCCAGCAGTGGCACGGGTTACAATGAGCAGTTCTTC.

Turning to this clonotype: Sequence at one end of the junction differs from germline and may be a read error. This chain connects TRBV9 to TRBJ1-2; possible D gene TRBD1, 5 bases. CDR1 SGDLS and CDR2 YYNGEE come from the germline V gene. The CDR3 covers 15 residues. CDR3 region: CASSVADSLLYGYPF. The CDR3 nucleotides read TGTGCCAGCAGCGTAGCAGACAGCCTACTCTATGGCTACCCCTTC.

This chain joins TRBV28 and TRBJ2-7, with TRBD1 identical over 10 bases. Trimming took 3 bases from V and 3 from J; bases not matched to a gene: 5. CDR1 and CDR2 from the germline V gene are MDHEN and SYDVKM. The CDR3 loop spans 15 amino acids. CDR3 loop: CASSFGQGEGYEQYF. CDR3 DNA sequence: TGTGCCAGCAGTTTCGGACAGGGGGAAGGCTACGAGCAGTACTTC.

This clonotype came up many times. This chain uses TRBV20-1 with TRBJ2-2, with TRBD1 matching over 9 bases. The CDR3 sequence is 13 residues long. J was trimmed by 4 bases and V by 5 bases; bases with no gene match: 2. In germline, CDR1 is DFQATT, CDR2 SNEGSKA (reference sequence). For the CDR3, the DNA is TGCAGTGCTCGGACAGGGGTCACCGGGGAGCTGTTTTTT. The encoded protein is CSARTGVTGELFF.

Ten or more counts support this clonotype. This chain joins TRBV20-1 and TRBJ1-1; no firm D call. There are 17 residues in the CDR3. The germline gives CDR1 DFQATT, CDR2 SNEGSKA (reference sequence). The V end lost 5 bases, the J end lost 1 base, and 23 bases lay between the germline ends. CDR3 DNA: TGCAGTGCTGTTTCGGTGCTTTGGGCGGCGCAGAACACTGAAGCTTTCTTT. Protein: CSAVSVLWAAQNTEAFF.

This clonotype was observed many times. The chain links TRBV12-3 or TRBV12-4 to TRBJ2-5; D possibly corresponds to TRBD1 (5 bases). The germline V and J ends were trimmed by 3 bases and 4 bases, with 12 bases remaining between them. CDR3 length: 14 amino acids. CDR3 coding DNA: TGTGCCAGCAGTTTGTGGCAGGGTCGAGAGACCCAGTACTTC. Amino acids: CASSLWQGRETQYF.

V is TRBV3-1 and J is TRBJ2-7; the D gene is possibly TRBD2 (5 bases). Germline V gene lookup returns CDR1 LGHDT and CDR2 YNNKEL (reference sequence). V was shortened by 4 bases and J by 2 bases, with 12 bases between the two germline ends. The CDR3 runs 14 residues. CDR3 coding DNA: TGTGCCAGCAGCCCTTTGGAGGAGACCTACGAGCAGTACTTC. Translating gives CASSPLEETYEQYF.

This clonotype has at least ten counts. V gene TRBV5-1 combines with J gene TRBJ1-5; D not resolved. CDR3 length: 15 amino acids. Germline V gene lookup returns CDR1 SGHRS and CDR2 YFSETQ. V lost 0 bases and J 7 bases, leaving 14 bases between the germline ends. The DNA of the CDR3 is TGCGCCAGCAGCTTGGGTAGGCCACTGGGACAGCCCCAGCATTTT. It translates to CASSLGRPLGQPQHF.

This clonotype was observed a handful of times. This chain joins TRBV6-5 and TRBJ1-3, with TRBD1 matching over 8 bases. The germline CDR1 and CDR2 sequences are MNHEY and SVGAGI. The CDR3 totals 15 residues. Trimming took 2 bases from V and 8 from J; bases not matched to a gene: 8. The CDR3 DNA sequence: TGTGCCAGCAGTTACAGTACCAGGGGGCGCGACACCATATATTTT. Translated: CASSYSTRGRDTIYF.

The table lists this clonotype with a few counts. The rearrangement uses TRBV29-1 and TRBJ2-1; a weak D match, TRBD2 (6 bases). Trimming took off 3 bases at V and 9 bases at J, with 24 bases between the two ends. Germline CDR1 and CDR2: SQVTM and ANQGSEA. This CDR3 region has 16 residues. In nucleotides, the CDR3 is TGCAGCGTTGATGTGGGCGGGATAATACTTGGGGGTGAGCAGTTCTTC. Residues: CSVDVGGIILGGEQFF.

V is TRBV7-8 and J is TRBJ1-3; D may be TRBD1 (5 bases). Looked up from germline, CDR1 is SGHVS and CDR2 is FQNEAQ. Trimming removed 0 bases at V and 0 bases at J, with 12 bases between. This CDR3 region has 17 residues. CDR3: CASSLAPGGSSGNTIYF. The CDR3, as DNA: TGTGCCAGCAGCTTAGCCCCCGGGGGTAGCTCTGGAAACACCATATATTTT. The variable domain in full, with the rest retrieved from reference TRBV7-8 and TRBJ1-3, is GAGVSQSPRYKVAKRGQDVALRCDPISGHVSLFWYQQALGQGPEFLTYFQNEAQLDKSGLPSDRFFAERPEGSVSTLKIQRTQQEDSAVYLCASSLAPGGSSGNTIYFGEGSWLTVV.

This clonotype was seen ten or more times. An end of the junction differs from the germline gene, which may be a read error. V usage is TRBV5-1 and J usage is TRBJ2-3; no firm D call. Germline values: CDR1 SGHRS, CDR2 YFSETQ. CDR3 length equals 13 residues. The DNA of the CDR3 is TGTGCCAGCAGCCCCGCAAGCACAGATACGCAGTATTTT. Its protein product is CASSPASTDTQYF.

CDR3 region: CASSGDRGSYEQYF. CDR3 nucleotide sequence: TGTGCCAGCAGCGGGGACAGGGGATCCTACGAGCAGTACTTC. The genes are TRBV7-9 and TRBJ2-7; 10 bases are a match to TRBD1. CDR1 is SEHNR and CDR2 is FQNEAQ in the germline V gene (reference sequence). Trimming took 5 bases from V and 1 from J; bases not matched to a gene: 2. The CDR3 sequence is 14 residues long.

This clonotype turned up a few times. The rearrangement joins TRBV4-3 to TRBJ2-7; 13 bases are a match to TRBD2. The CDR3 consists of 18 residues. Trimming took 0 bases from V and 4 from J; bases not matched to a gene: 9. The germline V gene has CDR1 LGHNA and CDR2 YSLEER. The DNA of the CDR3 is TGCGCCAGCAGCCAAGAGGCGCTACTAGCGGGAGGGCCTTACGAGCAGTACTTC. Residues: CASSQEALLAGGPYEQYF.

As regards this clonotype: The junction and the germline gene differ at one end; a read error may be behind it. This rearrangement joins TRBV7-6 to TRBJ2-1, with a possible D match to TRBD2 (6 bases). CDR3 length: 12 residues. Germline V gene data show CDR1 as SGHVS and CDR2 as FNYEAQ. In nucleotides, the CDR3 is TGTGCCAGCAGCCGGGAGTACAATGAGCGGTTCTTC. This codes for CASSREYNERFF.

To note about this clonotype: Possible read error: a much larger clone is one base away. The J gene is TRBJ2-4, the V gene TRBV12-3 or TRBV12-4; possible D gene TRBD2, 5 bases. CDR3 length: 14 amino acids. CDR3 DNA: TGTGCCAGCAGTCCCTCCCTAGCCAAAACCATTCAGTACTTC. This codes for CASSPSLAKTIQYF.

The chain joins TRBV24-1 to TRBJ2-2; a weak D match, TRBD2 (6 bases). This CDR3 has 16 amino acids. Between the trimmed V and J ends, which lost 2 bases and 2 bases, there was a span of 11 bases. Germline V gene data show CDR1 as KGHDR and CDR2 as SFDVKD. CDR3 residues: CATSDSLAPNTGELFF. For the CDR3, the DNA is TGTGCCACCAGTGATTCACTAGCCCCAAACACCGGGGAGCTGTTTTTT.

The rearrangement uses TRBV11-2 and TRBJ2-5; 14 positions agree with TRBD2. The ends lost 0 bases at V and 6 bases at J; junction bases unmatched: 12. Germline V gene data show CDR1 as SGHAT and CDR2 as FQNNGV. CDR3 size: 19 residues. The CDR3: CASSLDGTRGLAGAKTQYF. In DNA form, the CDR3 reads TGTGCCAGCAGCTTAGACGGGACTAGGGGACTAGCGGGAGCTAAGACCCAGTACTTC.

There are many counts of this clonotype. The chain recombines TRBV3-1 with TRBJ2-7; the match to TRBD2 covers 11 bases. With V trimmed by 4 bases and J by 3 bases, 2 bases remained unmatched. Germline-derived CDR1 and CDR2 are LGHDT and YNNKEL (reference sequence). CDR3 size: 14 residues. CDR3 protein: CASSPGLAGYEQYF. In DNA form, the CDR3 reads TGTGCCAGCAGCCCCGGACTAGCGGGCTACGAGCAGTACTTC.

The chain is built from TRBV5-1 and TRBJ2-3; the D gene is possibly TRBD1 (5 bases). Deletions cut 2 bases from V and 2 bases from J, with 9 bases between. This CDR3 spans 14 amino acids. Germline CDR1 reads SGHRS; CDR2 reads YFSETQ. The CDR3 DNA is TGCGCCAGCAGCTTACAGGAAGCCACAGATACGCAGTATTTT. As protein: CASSLQEATDTQYF. The variable domain in full, completed from reference TRBV5-1 and TRBJ2-3, reads KAGVTQTPRYLIKTRGQQVTLSCSPISGHRSVSWYQQTPGQGLQFLFEYFSETQRNKGNFPGRFSGRQFSNSRSEMNVSTLELGDSALYLCASSLQEATDTQYFGPGTRLTVL.

The V and J genes are TRBV7-3 and TRBJ2-1; no definite D call. Germline CDR1 SGHTA, CDR2 FQGTGA. V was cut by 8 bases and J by 1 base, with 18 bases left in between. The CDR3 extends over 16 amino acids. The CDR3 sequence: CASGRGGYTSYNEQFF. The CDR3, as DNA: TGTGCCAGCGGCCGAGGTGGTTACACTTCCTACAATGAGCAGTTCTTC.

The chain carries TRBV4-2 and TRBJ2-5; D gene unclear. This CDR3 has 13 residues. V lost 3 bases to trimming and J lost 3 bases, with 8 bases between them. Germline CDR1 reads LGHNA; CDR2 reads YNFKEQ. CDR3 amino acids: CASSHVQEETQYF. The CDR3 nucleotides read TGTGCCAGCAGCCACGTCCAAGAAGAGACCCAGTACTTC.

In this sample, this clonotype turned up a few times. The rearrangement uses TRBV10-3 and TRBJ1-1; D remains unclear. Germline values: CDR1 ENHRY, CDR2 SYGVKD. V was cut by 3 bases and J by 8 bases, with 13 bases left in between. The CDR3 has 13 amino acids. CDR3 bases: TGTGCCATCAGTGACAGGATTGAAGGGGAAGCTTTCTTT. Translated, it gives CAISDRIEGEAFF.

The table lists this clonotype with a few counts. V is TRBV7-9 and J is TRBJ2-1; no firm D call. The CDR3 runs 12 residues. Germline values: CDR1 SEHNR, CDR2 FQNEAQ (reference sequence). Trimming took 1 base from V and 10 from J, leaving 8 bases between them. The CDR3 sequence is CASSLVDREQFF. The CDR3 DNA reads as TGTGCCAGCAGCTTAGTGGATAGGGAGCAGTTCTTC.